The entry below gives a single T cell receptor beta chain sequence along with its context. Its target is unknown. Germline V lookup: CDR1 MNHEY, CDR2 SVGAGI. This CDR3 spans 15 amino acids. Trimming removed 0 bases at V and 2 bases at J, with 10 bases between. Each cell subset's genomic DNA was divided evenly among several immunoSEQ plates. Sorted subsets were amplified in replicate PCRs using around 200 ng DNA, approximately 30,000 T cell genomes. Sequencing used immunoSEQ multiplex PCR; TCRdb keeps in-frame clones, though not all of them. This repertoire shows about 2 million clones, 85% to 95% found once; its top ten account for approximately 0.13%. This record belongs to a study of shared clonotypes between healthy human individuals. Overall study results and limits: Naive subsets typically showed greater estimated richness than memory subsets. Specimens sampled were limited to blood, with tissue repertoires likely differing.

The chain couples TRBV6-5 to TRBJ1-2; D possibly corresponds to TRBD1 (5 bases). The TCR comes from a man younger than 30 in good health. The specimen sequenced was naive CD4+ T cells sorted from blood. Subset specified: CD45RA+ positively selected. Here the CDR3 reads CASSYSYRRNYGYTF. The CDR3, as DNA: TGTGCCAGCAGTTACTCGTACAGGCGGAACTATGGCTACACCTTC.